The present TCR beta chain was sequenced within a study of T cell responses to AZD1222 COVID-19 vaccine. Unmatched junction bases numbered 5, after V lost 7 bases and J lost 0 bases. The CDR3 is 13 amino acids. Germline lookup yields CDR1 GTSNPN and CDR2 SVGIG (reference sequence). The repertoire was sequenced with immunoSEQ multiplex PCR; TCRdb's copy has only in-frame clones and lacks some. The sample gives about 190,000 clones, 75% to 90% of which show up once; 6.9% is in the top ten. Concerning this clone itself: Its antigen is not known.

General study results and limits: Among those given AZD1222, only 5 to 7 were seropositive at baseline.

The sequencing here drew on peripheral blood, taken on day 0 of AZD1222 vaccination. This receptor was identified in an adult in good health. The rearrangement links TRBV30 to TRBJ1-1; 7 bases map to TRBD1. The CDR3 loop reads CASRQGLNTEAFF. CDR3 DNA sequence: TGTGCCTCCCGACAGGGTTTGAACACTGAAGCTTTCTTT.